This TCR beta chain was obtained from a study of T cell responses to AZD1222 COVID-19 vaccine. For the study at large: Timing groups of about 4 and about 12 weeks for second doses were pooled.

Points from the study as a whole: Close to half of all spike-specific TCRs reportedly target regions of the variants that are unmutated. Just a handful of AZD1222 recipients tested seropositive at baseline.

The data were produced by immunoSEQ multiplex PCR, yet TCRdb's version contains in-frame clones alone and is incomplete. The sample consists of tens of thousands of clones, 86% of them appearing once. As for this clone: The antigen remains unidentified.

V gave up 5 bases and J gave up 10 bases, with 11 bases separating them. The CDR3 length is 11 residues. Germline CDR1 is MGHRA and CDR2 is YSYEKL. The receptor's source is an adult in good health. The chain uses TRBV4-1 and TRBJ1-1; a weak D match, TRBD1 (5 bases). The sequencing used peripheral blood, collected on day 0 of AZD1222 vaccination. CDR3 nucleotide sequence: TGCGCCAGCAGCGGGGCTTCTTCAGCTTTCTTT. This sequence encodes CASSGASSAFF.